The 8 T cell receptor beta chains in this list originate from one sample, sequenced in a study of shared clonotypes between healthy human individuals. Cells designated naive CD8 were CD45RO-negative and were positively selected for CCR7, with terminally differentiated effector memory CD45RA+ cells excluded. Only in-frame clones appear in the TCRdb table, and some are missing; sequencing was by immunoSEQ multiplex PCR. The sample lists about 820,000 clones, roughly 92% occurring once. The specimen was naive CD8+ T cells sorted from blood. Source of these receptors: a young man in good health.

The chain is built from TRBV4-2 and TRBJ2-2; D not certain. Germline CDR1 is LGHNA and CDR2 is YNFKEQ. V was clipped by 0 bases and J by 2 bases, with 13 bases between them. The CDR3 is 17 amino acids. CDR3 sequence reads: CASSQDSELLNTGELFF. The DNA of the CDR3 is TGTGCCAGCAGCCAAGATTCAGAACTATTAAACACCGGGGAGCTGTTTTTT.

The genes are TRBV6-5 and TRBJ2-1; D is ambiguous. This CDR3 comprises 14 residues. From germline, CDR1 is MNHEY and CDR2 SVGAGI. Trimming left V 2 bases short and J 6 bases short, with 11 bases between. The CDR3 here is CASSYAISRNEQFF. The DNA of the CDR3 is TGTGCCAGCAGTTACGCGATATCGCGCAATGAGCAGTTCTTC.

The chain recombines TRBV6-5 with TRBJ1-5; D is unclear. The CDR3 totals 13 residues. Per the germline V gene, CDR1 is MNHEY and CDR2 is SVGAGI. V lost 2 bases and J lost 9, with 11 bases in between. Here the CDR3 DNA reads TGTGCCAGCAGTTACGGGCAGTACGGGCCCCAGCATTTT. Its translation: CASSYGQYGPQHF.

The V and J genes are TRBV4-1 and TRBJ2-1; D may correspond to TRBD1 or TRBD2 (5 bases each). The CDR3 spans 12 residues. CDR1 is MGHRA and CDR2 is YSYEKL in the germline V gene. V gave up 5 bases and J gave up 7 bases, with 9 bases separating them. CDR3 sequence reads: CASSWGTNEQFF. DNA of the CDR3: TGCGCCAGCAGCTGGGGGACGAATGAGCAGTTCTTC.

V gene TRBV7-3 combines with J gene TRBJ2-3; TRBD2 matches 10 bases. This CDR3 has 16 residues. The V gene end was trimmed by 3 bases and the J gene end by 4 bases; junction bases not matched to a gene: 7. Germline V gene sequence: CDR1 SGHTA, CDR2 FQGTGA. The CDR3 DNA reads TGTGCCAGCAGCTTGTTAGCGGGAGGAGTTGCAGATACGCAGTATTTT. Encoded protein: CASSLLAGGVADTQYF.

This clone has only one observation. CDR3 sequence: CASSPRGGNNEQFF. The CDR3, as DNA: TGTGCCAGCAGCCCCCGGGGAGGGAACAATGAGCAGTTCTTC. The chain is built from TRBV7-6 and TRBJ2-1; TRBD2 matches at 7 bases. J gave up 5 bases and V 5 bases, and 6 bases lay outside the gene matches. Germline V CDR1 and CDR2: SGHVS, FNYEAQ. The CDR3 is made up of 14 amino acids.

The J gene is TRBJ2-2, the V gene TRBV4-1, with unresolved D. The germline gives CDR1 MGHRA, CDR2 YSYEKL. The CDR3 covers 15 residues. V shed 3 bases and J shed 1 base, with 9 bases lying between them. The CDR3 sequence: CASSHVTGNTGELFF. In DNA form, the CDR3 reads TGCGCCAGCAGCCATGTAACCGGGAACACCGGGGAGCTGTTTTTT.

V usage is TRBV14 and J usage is TRBJ2-7; TRBD1 or TRBD2 may be the D gene (5 bases each). Deletions cut 1 base from V and 0 bases from J, with 13 bases between. This CDR3 is 16 amino acids long. The germline gives CDR1 SGHDN, CDR2 FVKESK. CDR3 sequence: CASSQGPRDRSYEQYF. As DNA, the CDR3 is TGTGCCAGCAGCCAAGGCCCCCGGGACCGCTCCTACGAGCAGTACTTC.